This T cell receptor beta chain was captured by sequencing in a study of CD8+ T cells in alopecia areata. Peripheral blood, together with lesional scalp punch biopsies, was collected from alopecia areata patients. Germline V lookup: CDR1 KGHSH, CDR2 LQKENI. The CDR3 spans 15 residues. V trimming: 4 bases; J trimming: 2 bases; junction bases outside the gene matches: 3. It was cDNA, reverse transcribed from extracted RNA, that served as the sequencing template. Sequencing was performed with immunoSEQ multiplex PCR; in TCRdb, only in-frame clones are kept and a portion is missing. The sample includes hundreds of thousands of clones, roughly two thirds of them seen just once.

This receptor was taken from a human donor with alopecia areata. This chain connects TRBV18 to TRBJ2-7; 12 bases line up with TRBD1. Sequencing used CD4+ T cells sorted from blood, obtained at week 0. The CDR3 DNA reads as TGTGCCAGCTCACGAGGGACAGGGGGCACCTACGAGCAGTACTTC. Translated: CASSRGTGGTYEQYF.